The rows below give T cell receptor beta chains drawn from one sample of a study of cytomegalovirus exposure and HLA in healthy donors. Sequencing was performed with immunoSEQ multiplex PCR; in TCRdb, only in-frame clones are kept and a portion is missing. This sample has approximately 100,000 clones, with roughly 80% found just once. Sequenced material: PBMCs. Receptor source: a female donor in good health and CMV-seropositive. CDR3s include the opening cysteine and the closing phenylalanine or tryptophan. A D gene is named only where the DNA matches it firmly. Not all rows give a size; the values are once, few, many and, for expanded clones, a class.

TRBD1,TRBV5-4,.,TRBJ1-1,TGTGCCAGCAGCCTCAAGACAGGGCTGAACACTGAAGCTTTCTTT,CASSLKTGLNTEAFF
.,TRBV5-1,.,TRBJ2-1,TGCGCCAGCAGCTTGGAGCGTAGCGTAGATGAGCAGTTCTTC,CASSLERSVDEQFF
TRBD1,TRBV5-4,.,TRBJ1-1,TGTGCCAGCAGCTTCGGACAGGGGTACACTGAAGCTTTCTTT,CASSFGQGYTEAFF
.,TRBV27,.,TRBJ1-5,TGTGCCAGCAGTTTAAGGAGGGATAGCAATCAGCCCCAGCATTTT,CASSLRRDSNQPQHF
.,TRBV2,.,TRBJ2-1,TGTGCCAGCAGTTTCAGGGGATCCTACAATGAGCAGTTCTTC,CASSFRGSYNEQFF
.,TRBV6-5,.,TRBJ1-2,TGTGCCAGCAGTAACCCCGGACAGATCAACTATGGCTACACCTTC,CASSNPGQINYGYTF
.,TRBV27,.,TRBJ1-3,TGTGCCAGCAGTTTATCCGCCGGGTTTGGAAACACCATATATTTT,CASSLSAGFGNTIYF
.,TRBV6-5,.,TRBJ2-7,TGTGCCAGCGGCAGGCTCTACGAGCAGTACTTC,CASGRLYEQYF
.,TRBV19,.,TRBJ2-5,TGTGCCAGTACCACCCGAGGCTCAAGCTATGGTGAGACCCAGTACTTC,CASTTRGSSYGETQYF
.,TRBV6-5,.,TRBJ2-1,TGTGCCAGCAGTTTCCGACAGGAACCCTACAATGAGCAGTTCTTC,CASSFRQEPYNEQFF
.,TRBV14,.,TRBJ2-5,TGTGCCAGCAGCCTCGCCCCCAGATTGAAAGAGACCCAGTACTTC,CASSLAPRLKETQYF
TRBD1,TRBV7-8,few,TRBJ1-5,TGTGCCAGCAGCTTAGAAGGGGGCTTGAGCAATCAGCCCCAGCATTTT,CASSLEGGLSNQPQHF
.,TRBV6-1,.,TRBJ1-3,TGTGCCAGCAGTGACAGGGGTTGGGCTGGAAACACCATATATTTT,CASSDRGWAGNTIYF
.,TRBV7-2,.,TRBJ1-2,TGTGCCAGCAGCTTAGGTACAGGAAGGGAATATGGCTACACCTTC,CASSLGTGREYGYTF
TRBD1,TRBV19,.,TRBJ1-6,TGTGCCAGTAGTCGGAGCCTTTCCGGGACAGCCTATAATTCACCCCTCCACTTT,CASSRSLSGTAYNSPLHF
TRBD2,TRBV18,few,TRBJ2-7,TGTGCCAGCTCACGTACCGGGGGGAGGTACGAGCAGTACTTC,CASSRTGGRYEQYF
TRBD1,TRBV9,.,TRBJ1-1,TGTGCCAGCACCGGGACAGGGGTGACTGAAGCTTTCTTT,CASTGTGVTEAFF
TRBD2,TRBV4-1,.,TRBJ2-7,TGCGCCAGCAGCCAAGGCGGGGGTTTAACCTACGAGCAGTACTTC,CASSQGGGLTYEQYF
.,TRBV30,.,TRBJ2-1,TGTGCCTGGAGTCTAACTTACAATGAGCAGTTCTTC,CAWSLTYNEQFF
.,TRBV19,.,TRBJ2-2,TGTGCCAGTAGTTTGGCGGGGACGAACACCGGGGAGCTGTTTTTT,CASSLAGTNTGELFF
TRBD2,TRBV7-9,.,TRBJ2-3,TGTGCCAGCACCGTGGGTAGCGGGAACACAGATACGCAGTATTTT,CASTVGSGNTDTQYF
TRBD1,TRBV19,.,TRBJ1-1,TGTGCCAGTAGTTCCGTGGGGACAGGGAACACTGAAGCTTTCTTT,CASSSVGTGNTEAFF
TRBD2,TRBV4-3,.,TRBJ2-7,TGCGCCAGCAGCCTAGCTTTCAGCGGGGACGAGCAGTACTTC,CASSLAFSGDEQYF
TRBD1,TRBV4-1,few,TRBJ1-1,TGCGCCAGCAGCCAAGTTCCACAGGGGCGCCGAAACACTGAAGCTTTCTTT,CASSQVPQGRRNTEAFF
.,TRBV29-1,.,TRBJ2-3,TGCAGCGTTGGATTAAACACACCTAGCACAGATACGCAGTATTTT,CSVGLNTPSTDTQYF
TRBD2,TRBV5-4,.,TRBJ2-7,TGTGCCAGCAGCTTGGGTAGCGGGATTTCCTACGAGCAGTACTTC,CASSLGSGISYEQYF
TRBD2,TRBV5-6,.,TRBJ2-1,TGTGCCAGCAGGGAGACTAGCGGATTCAACAATGAGCAGTTCTTC,CASRETSGFNNEQFF
.,TRBV5-1,once,TRBJ1-5,TGCGCCAGCAGTTACTCCCGGGCGTCGGGGGAGGATGGCAATCAGCCCCAGCATTTT,CASSYSRASGEDGNQPQHF
.,TRBV6-1,many,TRBJ2-7,TGTGCCAGCAGTACGGGAAACACCTTCTCCGAGCAGTACTTC,CASSTGNTFSEQYF
.,TRBV10-3,.,TRBJ2-7,TGTGCCATCAGCACTACAGGCGGAAAATACGAGCAGTACTTC,CAISTTGGKYEQYF
TRBD2,TRBV4-3,.,TRBJ2-1,TGCGCCAGCAGCCGGGGACTAGCGGGGAGCTCCTACAATGAGCAGTTCTTC,CASSRGLAGSSYNEQFF
.,TRBV30,.,TRBJ1-1,TGTGCCTGGAGTGTACCTCCGTCCCGAGGCGAAGGCGGCACTGAAGCTTTCTTT,CAWSVPPSRGEGGTEAFF
TRBD1,TRBV9,once,TRBJ2-1,TGTGCCAGCAGCGCCCGGCGTACCGACAGGGCCTCCTACAATGAGCAGTTCTTC,CASSARRTDRASYNEQFF
TRBD2,TRBV7-8,.,TRBJ2-5,TGTGCCAGCAGCTTAGGGGAACTAGCGGGAGGGCGGGAGACCCAGTACTTC,CASSLGELAGGRETQYF
.,TRBV10-3,.,TRBJ1-5,TGTGCCATCAGTGAGCTGGGGGCGGCGAATCAGCCCCAGCATTTT,CAISELGAANQPQHF
.,TRBV20-1,few,TRBJ2-3,TGCAGTGCTAGAGACGGAGATACGCAGTATTTT,CSARDGDTQYF
.,TRBV2,few,TRBJ1-6,TGTGCCAGCAGTGAACGGGTGTCCGGCTCACCCCTCCACTTT,CASSERVSGSPLHF
TRBD1,TRBV11-2,.,TRBJ2-5,TGTGCCAGCGCCACACCCTCGAGACAGGGCCGTGGAGAGACCCAGTACTTC,CASATPSRQGRGETQYF
TRBD1,TRBV7-9,.,TRBJ1-2,TGTGCCAGCAGCCCCGGGACAGCGATGAACTATGGCTACACCTTC,CASSPGTAMNYGYTF
.,TRBV18,.,TRBJ1-2,TGTGCCAGCTCACCAGACAAGGGGCGCGGTGGCTACACCTTC,CASSPDKGRGGYTF
.,TRBV2,.,TRBJ1-2,TGTGCCAGATCCCTAGGGGATGGCTACACCTTC,CARSLGDGYTF
.,TRBV29-1,.,TRBJ1-5,TGCAGCGTTGGTGAACGGTCAAATCAGCCCCAGCATTTT,CSVGERSNQPQHF
TRBD2,TRBV30,.,TRBJ2-2,TGTGCCTGGAGTGTACGACTAGCCGCCGGGGAGCTGTTTTTT,CAWSVRLAAGELFF
TRBD1,TRBV7-2,.,TRBJ1-6,TGTGCCAGCAGCTCGGGACAGGGGGAAATTTCACCCCTCCACTTT,CASSSGQGEISPLHF
TRBD1,TRBV30,.,TRBJ1-1,TGTGCCTGGACCAGATTCGGGACAGCGAACACTGAAGCTTTCTTT,CAWTRFGTANTEAFF
.,TRBV28,.,TRBJ1-5,TGTGCCAGCATCAGGCCTGGGGGCCAGCCCCAGCATTTT,CASIRPGGQPQHF
.,TRBV6-5,.,TRBJ2-4,TGTGCCAGCAGATTAACTGGGGGGAAAAACATTCAGTACTTC,CASRLTGGKNIQYF
TRBD1,TRBV5-1,.,TRBJ1-2,TGCGCCAGCAGCTCCGGACAGGGAGGCTACACCTTC,CASSSGQGGYTF
.,TRBV9,.,TRBJ1-1,TGTGCCAGCAGCCCACTCATGAACACTGAAGCTTTCTTT,CASSPLMNTEAFF
.,TRBV5-4,.,TRBJ1-2,TGTGCCAGCAGCGATCCCGGACTTTCTTCCTACACCTTC,CASSDPGLSSYTF
.,TRBV28,few,TRBJ1-2,TGTGCCAGCAGTGACAGGATCTTTAACTATGGCTACACCTTC,CASSDRIFNYGYTF
TRBD2,TRBV18,.,TRBJ2-7,TGTGCCAGCTCACCAGTACTAGCGGGAGTCTACGAGCAGTACTTC,CASSPVLAGVYEQYF
TRBD2,TRBV30,.,TRBJ2-5,TGTGCCTGGTCTAGCGGGCAAGAGACCCAGTACTTC,CAWSSGQETQYF
.,TRBV18,.,TRBJ1-2,TGTGCCAGCTCAGCGACAGCCAGGAACGGCTACACCTTC,CASSATARNGYTF
.,TRBV5-1,.,TRBJ2-2,TGCGCCAGCAGCTTGGATCCAGGGGTAGAGACCGGGGAGCTGTTTTTT,CASSLDPGVETGELFF